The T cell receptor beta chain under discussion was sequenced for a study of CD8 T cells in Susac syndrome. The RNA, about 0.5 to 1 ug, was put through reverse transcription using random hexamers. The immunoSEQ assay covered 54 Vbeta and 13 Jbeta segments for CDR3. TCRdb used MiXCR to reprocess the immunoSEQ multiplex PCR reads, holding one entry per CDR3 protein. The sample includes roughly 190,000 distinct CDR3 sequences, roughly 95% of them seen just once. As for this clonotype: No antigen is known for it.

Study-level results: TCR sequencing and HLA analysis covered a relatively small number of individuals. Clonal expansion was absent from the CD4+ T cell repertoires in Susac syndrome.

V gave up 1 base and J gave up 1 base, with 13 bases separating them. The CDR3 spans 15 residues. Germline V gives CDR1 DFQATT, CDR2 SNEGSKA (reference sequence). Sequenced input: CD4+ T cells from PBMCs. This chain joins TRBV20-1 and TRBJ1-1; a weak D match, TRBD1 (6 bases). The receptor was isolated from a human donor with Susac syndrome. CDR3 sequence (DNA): TGCAGTGCTAGAGTACCGGGACACCAGAACACTGAAGCTTTCTTT. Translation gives CSARVPGHQNTEAFF.